The following is a T cell receptor (beta chain) sequence with its context. The antigen remains undetermined. It was with 60 Vbeta and 13 Jbeta primers that the PCR ran. This table comes from immunoSEQ multiplex PCR, and its TCRdb copy is limited to in-frame clones, with some not included. The listing contains some 120,000 clones. This specimen comes from a study of cytomegalovirus exposure and HLA in healthy donors. Whole-study findings and limits: Presence/absence comparisons presumed near-even sequencing depth among donors. Further analysis, carried out later, found HLA-associated TCR beta chains more clonally expanded than equally common other chains. The study put some 160 TCR beta chains on its list as cytomegalovirus-associated.

Germline values: CDR1 MNHNY, CDR2 SVGAGI (reference sequence). The CDR3 length is 16 residues. V was shortened by 4 bases and J by 0 bases, with 14 bases between the two germline ends. The V gene is TRBV6-6, the J gene TRBJ2-3; D may be TRBD2 (6 bases). Sample: PBMCs. The receptor was isolated from a man aged 40-49 years in good health and CMV-seropositive. This chain's CDR3 is CASSSIGGPSTDTQYF. Written as DNA, the CDR3 is TGTGCCAGCAGTTCAATCGGGGGTCCTAGCACAGATACGCAGTATTTT.